The 21 T cell receptor beta chains given below trace back to one sample, sequenced in a study of T-cell memory formation after mild COVID-19. TCRdb independently ran MiXCR on the 5' RACE reads; one entry per CDR3 protein. Of a few hundred thousand distinct CDR3 sequences detected, about 20% appear once; the ten largest clones hold more than 20%. The sample was PBMCs or a T cell subset sorted from them (not recorded which). These receptors all stem from a man younger than 30 who had mild COVID-19 (a few samples of this study predate the infection). Cell type and time point are not known.

J is TRBJ2-1 and V is TRBV6-2 or TRBV6-3, with a weak D call TRBD2 (5 bases). Germline V lookup: CDR1 MNHEY, CDR2 SVGEGT. The CDR3 covers 14 residues. Trimming left V 6 bases short and J 1 base short, with 10 bases between. The CDR3 coding sequence is TGTGCCAGCAGCAGAAGCGGATCCTACAATGAGCAGTTCTTC. Its protein is CASSRSGSYNEQFF.

This clonotype has at least ten counts. V gene TRBV10-2 combines with J gene TRBJ1-1; no firm D call. Trimming shortened V by 6 bases and J by 2 bases, and 16 bases separated the two germline ends. The CDR3 has 15 residues. Germline V gene sequence: CDR1 WSHSY, CDR2 SAAADI. As DNA, the CDR3 is TGCGCCAGCAGATCTCCCGTCCGGTACAACACTGAAGCTTTCTTT. It yields the protein CASRSPVRYNTEAFF.

The chain has TRBV11-1 and TRBJ2-7; tentative D call: TRBD2 (5 bases). The length of the CDR3 is 17 residues. CDR1 SGHAT and CDR2 FQDESV come from the germline V gene (reference sequence). V was cut by 3 bases and J by 0 bases, with 18 bases left in between. CDR3 in amino acids: CASSLVLPGRTSYEQYF. In nucleotides, the CDR3 is TGTGCCAGCAGCTTGGTTCTGCCGGGGAGAACCTCCTACGAGCAGTACTTC.

This clonotype was seen only a few times. The rearrangement links TRBV3-1 to TRBJ2-1; the match to TRBD1 covers 7 bases. The V gene end was trimmed by 2 bases and the J gene end by 7 bases; junction bases not matched to a gene: 2. The CDR3 is 13 residues long. Germline V gene data show CDR1 as LGHDT and CDR2 as YNNKEL (reference sequence). In nucleotides, the CDR3 is TGTGCCAGCAGCCAAACAGGGGCGAATGAGCAGTTCTTC. Translation: CASSQTGANEQFF.

In this sample, this clonotype turned up a few times. The rearrangement joins TRBV7-9 to TRBJ2-5; D is ambiguous. Germline V gives CDR1 SEHNR, CDR2 FQNEAQ (reference sequence). Trimming took 6 bases from V and 5 from J, leaving 13 bases between them. The CDR3 sequence is 13 residues long. The CDR3, as DNA: TGTGCCAGCAGTCAACGGGCCTGGGAGACCCAGTACTTC. This gives the protein CASSQRAWETQYF.

This clonotype was counted only a few times. The J gene is TRBJ2-3, the V gene TRBV5-1; 7 bases fit TRBD1. V was pared by 3 bases and J by 4 bases, with 2 bases of the junction left unmatched. Germline V CDR1 and CDR2: SGHRS, YFSETQ. The CDR3 is 13 amino acids. CDR3 in DNA: TGCGCCAGCAGCTCGGGACAGCCAGATACGCAGTATTTT. Translation: CASSSGQPDTQYF.

This clonotype was seen a few times. The chain couples TRBV6-5 to TRBJ2-1; D is unresolved. Per the germline V gene, CDR1 is MNHEY and CDR2 is SVGAGI. The CDR3 is made up of 17 amino acids. Deletions cut 4 bases from V and 4 bases from J, with 20 bases between. The CDR3 sequence is CASSFLLKPLGYNEQFF. CDR3 DNA: TGTGCCAGCAGTTTTCTACTGAAACCGTTAGGGTACAATGAGCAGTTCTTC.

The chain couples TRBV12-3 or TRBV12-4 to TRBJ1-5; perhaps TRBD1 as D (5 bases). This CDR3 has 13 residues. The V end lost 0 bases, the J end lost 9 bases, and 9 bases lay between the germline ends. The CDR3 bases are TGTGCCAGCAGTTTAGCCAGGGTTATGCCCCAGCATTTT. Amino acid sequence: CASSLARVMPQHF.

Only a few counts were recorded for this clonotype. The chain carries TRBV29-1 and TRBJ1-1, with 7 bases lining up with TRBD1. Germline CDR1 SQVTM, CDR2 ANQGSEA. V shed 6 bases and J 1 base; nucleotides not matched to a gene: 8. CDR3 size: 14 residues. The CDR3 region has the DNA TGCAGCGTCGCCCCGGGACAGCCGAACACTGAAGCTTTCTTT. Translation: CSVAPGQPNTEAFF.

This clonotype was observed a handful of times. The genes are TRBV30 and TRBJ2-2; tentatively, D is TRBD1 (5 bases). This CDR3 is built from 15 residues. Germline V lookup: CDR1 GTSNPN, CDR2 SVGIG (reference sequence). Deletions cut 0 bases from V and 6 bases from J, with 14 bases between. The CDR3 spells CAWSVTAGQAGELFF. The CDR3 bases are TGTGCCTGGAGTGTAACGGCAGGGCAGGCCGGGGAGCTGTTTTTT.

This clonotype was observed at least ten times. The CDR3 DNA follows: TGCGCCAGCAGCTTGAGGACAGGGTCGGATACGCAGTATTTT. It encodes CASSLRTGSDTQYF. V is TRBV5-1 and J is TRBJ2-3; TRBD1 aligns across 8 bases. Germline V gene sequence: CDR1 SGHRS, CDR2 YFSETQ. CDR3 length equals 14 residues. With 1 base clipped from V and 6 bases from J, the junction kept 4 bases outside the gene matches.

There are a few counts of this clonotype. This chain joins TRBV4-2 and TRBJ2-7; 7 bases fit TRBD2. Germline loops: CDR1 LGHNA, CDR2 YNFKEQ. J gave up 7 bases and V 4 bases, and 7 bases lay outside the gene matches. This CDR3 comprises 13 residues. In DNA, the CDR3 is TGTGCCAGCAGCCCCCGAACGGGAGGAGAGCAGTACTTC. Translated: CASSPRTGGEQYF.

This rearrangement joins TRBV12-3 or TRBV12-4 to TRBJ1-5, with D tentatively TRBD1 (5 bases). Trimming removed 5 bases from V and 1 base from J, with 15 bases in between. The CDR3 has 16 residues. The CDR3 region is CASSPGPQGSNQPQHF. CDR3 bases: TGTGCCAGCAGTCCTGGACCTCAGGGAAGCAATCAGCCCCAGCATTTT.

The V gene is TRBV10-3, the J gene TRBJ1-2; TRBD1 matches at 7 bases. CDR1 is ENHRY, CDR2 SYGVKD, per germline. The CDR3 extends over 13 amino acids. V gave up 4 bases and J gave up 3 bases; unmatched junction bases: 2. CDR3 region: CAISGGTDYGYTF. The DNA for the CDR3 is TGTGCCATCAGTGGCGGGACAGACTATGGCTACACCTTC.

This clonotype is a singleton in its sample. The chain recombines TRBV7-9 with TRBJ2-7; D call uncertain. Per germline, CDR1 SEHNR and CDR2 FQNEAQ (reference sequence). The V and J ends lost 5 bases and 1 base respectively, with 3 bases between them. This CDR3 region has 11 residues. DNA of the CDR3: TGTGCCAGCAGCCGTTCCTACGAGCAGTACGTC. It is translated as CASSRSYEQYV.

The V gene is TRBV7-2, the J gene TRBJ2-3, with D possibly matching TRBD2 (5 bases). Germline CDR1 reads SGHTA; CDR2 reads FQGNSA. The CDR3 extends over 14 amino acids. The V end lost 4 bases, the J end lost 3 bases, and 11 bases lay between the germline ends. Here the CDR3 reads CASSYWSGTDTQYF. The CDR3 bases are TGTGCCAGCAGCTACTGGAGCGGAACAGATACGCAGTATTTT.

The chain uses TRBV2 and TRBJ1-2; D call uncertain. The CDR3 is made up of 14 amino acids. Germline V gene lookup returns CDR1 SNHLY and CDR2 FYNNEI. V was pared by 4 bases and J by 2 bases, with 11 bases between. The CDR3, as DNA: TGTGCCAGCAGTGGTCCAGCATCCAACTATGGCTACACCTTC. Protein sequence: CASSGPASNYGYTF.

The CDR3 nucleotides read TGCGCCAGCAGCATCAACGGGGGGCCAACAGATACGCAGTATTTT. As protein: CASSINGGPTDTQYF. V is TRBV5-1 and J is TRBJ2-3, with a possible D match to TRBD2 (7 bases). The V gene's germline CDR1 is SGHRS and CDR2 YFSETQ. CDR3 length: 15 amino acids. The germline V and J ends were trimmed by 4 bases and 3 bases, with 15 bases remaining between them.

This clonotype appeared a few times. The V and J genes are TRBV12-3 or TRBV12-4 and TRBJ2-1; 11 bases agree with TRBD2. V trimming: 4 bases; J trimming: 9 bases; junction bases outside the gene matches: 8. This CDR3 region has 15 residues. CDR3 amino acids: CASSWISGGALEQFF. CDR3 sequence (DNA): TGTGCCAGCAGTTGGATTAGCGGGGGGGCCCTTGAGCAGTTCTTC.

The rearrangement joins TRBV5-1 to TRBJ1-4; D might be TRBD1 (5 bases). Looked up from germline, CDR1 is SGHRS and CDR2 is YFSETQ. The CDR3 runs to 15 residues. V shed 0 bases and J shed 8 bases, with 14 bases lying between them. The CDR3 loop is CASSLVPGRWEKLFF. As DNA, the CDR3 is TGCGCCAGCAGCTTGGTTCCGGGGCGGTGGGAAAAACTGTTTTTT.

This clonotype appeared a few times. V and J are TRBV7-9 and TRBJ2-5, with 7 bases that match TRBD1. The CDR3 covers 15 residues. The trim removed 8 bases at V and 3 bases at J, leaving 12 bases unmatched. Germline values: CDR1 SEHNR, CDR2 FQNEAQ (reference sequence). This CDR3 reads CASLQTGWIEETQYF. CDR3 nucleotide sequence: TGTGCCAGCCTTCAGACAGGGTGGATCGAAGAGACCCAGTACTTC. The full variable domain, completed using reference TRBV7-9 and TRBJ2-5, is DTGVSQNPRHKITKRGQNVTFRCDPISEHNRLYWYRQTLGQGPEFLTYFQNEAQLEKSRLLSDRFSAERPKGSFSTLEIQRTEQGDSAMYLCASLQTGWIEETQYFGPGTRLLVL.